These 32 T cell receptor beta chains came from one sample sequenced in a study of blood T cell repertoires in COVID-19. Assay: immunoSEQ multiplex PCR; the TCRdb copy retains only in-frame clones and omits some. The table shows about 230,000 clones, with about 88% occurring only once. Sequencing was done on a sample of peripheral blood. The origin of the receptors is a man aged 40-55 years with acute or convalescent COVID-19.

The chain employs TRBV16 and TRBJ1-4; D call uncertain. This CDR3 has 14 residues. Germline V gene sequence: CDR1 KGHSY, CDR2 FQNENV. V was cut by 4 bases and J by 3 bases, with 9 bases left in between. The CDR3 region is CASSPQRANEKLFF. CDR3 DNA: TGTGCCAGCAGCCCTCAGAGGGCTAATGAAAAACTGTTTTTT.

The gene calls are TRBV5-5 and TRBJ2-1, with 10 bases identical to TRBD1. Trimming removed 2 bases from V and 7 bases from J; junction bases left unmatched: 12. Germline V gene lookup returns CDR1 SGHKS and CDR2 YYEKEE (reference sequence). The CDR3 has 17 residues. CDR3 region: CASSFIPGQGNLNEQFF. CDR3 coding DNA: TGTGCCAGCAGCTTTATCCCGGGACAGGGGAATTTGAATGAGCAGTTCTTC.

The chain joins TRBV6-6 to TRBJ1-1; D is unclear. Germline-derived CDR1 and CDR2 are MNHNY and SVGAGI (reference sequence). There are 14 residues in the CDR3. The V end lost 0 bases, the J end lost 11 bases, and 16 bases lay between the germline ends. The CDR3 loop reads CASSYSRGGVVAFF. Written as DNA, the CDR3 is TGTGCCAGCAGTTACTCTCGAGGCGGGGTAGTTGCTTTCTTT.

This chain joins TRBV9 and TRBJ2-5; possible D gene TRBD2, 7 bases. V was shortened by 7 bases and J by 2 bases, with 15 bases between the two germline ends. The CDR3 is made up of 14 amino acids. Germline CDR1 and CDR2: SGDLS and YYNGEE. CDR3 residues: CASGRGAPQETQYF. The CDR3 nucleotides read TGTGCCAGCGGCCGGGGGGCCCCACAAGAGACCCAGTACTTC.

J is TRBJ1-1 and V is TRBV29-1; TRBD1 matches 11 bases. The V gene end was trimmed by 6 bases and the J gene end by 10 bases; junction bases not matched to a gene: 7. Germline loops: CDR1 SQVTM, CDR2 ANQGSEA. The CDR3 extends over 12 amino acids. This CDR3 is CSVVGTGGVAFF. As DNA, the CDR3 is TGCAGCGTAGTCGGGACAGGGGGAGTAGCTTTCTTT.

V usage is TRBV5-1 and J usage is TRBJ1-2; D remains ambiguous. Germline V gives CDR1 SGHRS, CDR2 YFSETQ. This CDR3 has 15 residues. V lost 1 base and J 5 bases, leaving 15 bases between the germline ends. This CDR3 reads CASSLQWAGRYGYTF. The DNA for the CDR3 is TGCGCCAGCAGCTTGCAGTGGGCCGGGAGGTATGGCTACACCTTC.

This clone was detected only a few times. The chain links TRBV3-1 (or the pseudogene TRBV3-2) to TRBJ2-7, with TRBD1 matching over 8 bases. The CDR3 consists of 15 residues. The germline CDR1 and CDR2 sequences are LGHDT and YNNKEL (reference sequence). V trimming: 4 bases; J trimming: 2 bases; junction bases outside the gene matches: 7. CDR3 DNA: TGTGCCAGCAGCCTCTCTGGACAGGGCCCCTACGAGCAGTACTTC. Protein: CASSLSGQGPYEQYF.

The chain links TRBV4-3 to TRBJ2-5; weak D call: TRBD1 (6 bases). The V and J ends lost 0 bases and 6 bases respectively, with 14 bases between them. This CDR3 has 15 residues. Germline CDR1 is LGHNA and CDR2 is YSLEER. CDR3 in DNA: TGCGCCAGCAGCCAAGATCTAGCAGGGGAGAAGACCCAGTACTTC. Translated: CASSQDLAGEKTQYF.

The CDR3 region is CASRLSDRNTEAFF. CDR3 in DNA: TGTGCCAGCAGACTCTCGGACAGGAACACTGAAGCTTTCTTT. The chain couples TRBV5-6 to TRBJ1-1; a weak D match, TRBD1 (6 bases). V lost 5 bases and J 1 base, leaving 12 bases between the germline ends. The V gene's germline CDR1 is SGHDT and CDR2 YYEEEE. The CDR3 sequence is 14 residues long. The full variable domain, with the rest looked up from reference TRBV5-6 and TRBJ1-1, is DAGVTQSPTHLIKTRGQQVTLRCSPKSGHDTVSWYQQALGQGPQFIFQYYEEEERQRGNFPDRFSGHQFPNYSSELNVNALLLGDSALYLCASRLSDRNTEAFFGQGTRLTVV.

The rearrangement uses TRBV7-2 and TRBJ2-4; 9 bases align to TRBD2. V was pared by 2 bases and J by 3 bases, with 5 bases of the junction left unmatched. Germline CDR1 SGHTA, CDR2 FQGNSA. The CDR3 spans 16 residues. DNA of the CDR3: TGTGCCAGCAGCTTATGGGTAGCGGGGGTCAAAAACATTCAGTACTTC. Its protein is CASSLWVAGVKNIQYF.

The chain has TRBV27 and TRBJ1-1; D not certain. Looked up from germline, CDR1 is MNHEY and CDR2 is SMNVEV (reference sequence). This CDR3 has 14 residues. Trimming left V 6 bases short and J 4 bases short, with 15 bases between. The CDR3 is CASSRHGLGTEAFF. The CDR3 nucleotides are TGTGCCAGCAGCAGACATGGACTGGGCACTGAAGCTTTCTTT.

This clone turned up a few times. The CDR3 spells CASSENGVATGELFF. The DNA for the CDR3 is TGCGCCAGCAGTGAGAACGGGGTAGCCACCGGGGAGCTGTTTTTT. The chain joins TRBV10-1 to TRBJ2-2, with TRBD2 as a possible D gene (5 bases). This CDR3 is built from 15 residues. CDR1 WNHNN and CDR2 SYGVQD come from the germline V gene (reference sequence). The V end was cut by 2 bases, the J end by 4 bases, with 11 bases between.

The chain employs TRBV28 and TRBJ2-7, with D tentatively TRBD2 (6 bases). V lost 5 bases, J lost 5 bases, and 19 bases lay in between. The length of the CDR3 is 15 residues. The V gene's germline CDR1 is MDHEN and CDR2 SYDVKM. CDR3 protein: CASSPQTRRGNEQYF. The CDR3 DNA reads TGTGCCAGCAGTCCCCAAACCCGTCGGGGGAACGAGCAGTACTTC.

This chain joins TRBV19 and TRBJ2-7; 8 bases agree with TRBD1. J lost 2 bases, V lost 3 bases, and 6 bases had no gene match. This CDR3 region has 15 residues. Germline V lookup: CDR1 LNHDA, CDR2 SQIVND (reference sequence). CDR3 sequence reads: CASSIGLTGAYEQYF. CDR3 nucleotides: TGTGCCAGTAGTATTGGGCTGACAGGGGCCTACGAGCAGTACTTC.

This clone has only one observation. The V call is TRBV5-1, the J call TRBJ1-6; 8 positions agree with TRBD1. CDR1 SGHRS and CDR2 YFSETQ come from the germline V gene. V was clipped by 5 bases and J by 7 bases; unmatched bases: 8. CDR3 length: 15 residues. In DNA form, the CDR3 reads TGCGCCAGCAGGTTGTTGGGACAGGAAAATTCACCCCTCCACTTT. Amino acid sequence: CASRLLGQENSPLHF.

Turning to this clone: Within the sample, other DNA sequences also encode this same CDR3. This chain links TRBV12-5 with TRBJ2-3; no reliable D call. Germline V lookup: CDR1 LGHNT, CDR2 FRNRAP. The V end lost 6 bases, the J end lost 2 bases, and 3 bases lay between the germline ends. CDR3 length: 11 residues. Here the CDR3 reads CASGLTDTQYF. The CDR3 nucleotides are TGTGCTAGTGGCCTCACAGATACGCAGTATTTT.

The rearrangement uses TRBV10-3 and TRBJ2-6, with D unresolved. This CDR3 comprises 14 residues. Germline V gene sequence: CDR1 ENHRY, CDR2 SYGVKD. V lost 4 bases and J 0 bases, leaving 4 bases between the germline ends. CDR3 protein: CAISGSSGANVLTF. The CDR3 region has the DNA TGTGCCATCAGTGGGAGCTCTGGGGCCAACGTCCTGACTTTC.

The chain recombines TRBV28 with TRBJ1-5; D unresolved. The CDR3 is made up of 15 amino acids. CDR1 and CDR2 from the germline V gene are MDHEN and SYDVKM. Trimming removed 5 bases at V and 2 bases at J, with 13 bases between. The CDR3 protein is CASSASTRGNQPQHF. The CDR3 nucleotides read TGTGCCAGCAGTGCCTCCACTAGGGGCAATCAGCCCCAGCATTTT. Filled out from reference TRBV28 and TRBJ1-5, the complete variable domain reads DVKVTQSSRYLVKRTGEKVFLECVQDMDHENMFWYRQDPGLGLRLIYFSYDVKMKEKGDIPEGYSVSREKKERFSLILESASTNQTSMYLCASSASTRGNQPQHFGDGTRLSIL.

V and J are TRBV19 and TRBJ1-3; the D is unclear. The length of the CDR3 is 17 residues. V was pared by 0 bases and J by 2 bases, with 14 bases between. Germline lookup yields CDR1 LNHDA and CDR2 SQIVND (reference sequence). The CDR3: CASSIDRYRFAGNTIYF. CDR3 nucleotides: TGTGCCAGTAGTATAGATCGGTACCGGTTCGCTGGAAACACCATATATTTT.

In this sample, this clone turned up once. The chain combines TRBV27 with TRBJ1-6; TRBD1 matches at 9 bases. The CDR3 loop spans 21 amino acids. The germline V gene has CDR1 MNHEY and CDR2 SMNVEV (reference sequence). J was trimmed by 9 bases and V by 5 bases; bases with no gene match: 26. The CDR3 coding sequence is TGTGCCAGCAGTGCTACGCCACAGGGGGCGCTGGGTCTTTCATCTGGTTCACCCCTCCACTTT. It is translated as CASSATPQGALGLSSGSPLHF.

This sequence joins TRBV5-1 and TRBJ2-5; a weak D match, TRBD1 (6 bases). Germline V CDR1 and CDR2: SGHRS, YFSETQ. Trimming stripped 5 bases from V and 5 bases from J, with 19 bases between. CDR3 size: 15 residues. The CDR3 DNA reads TGCGCCAGCAGTTCTGGACAGCTAGAGGGGGAGACCCAGTACTTC. Its protein is CASSSGQLEGETQYF. Full variable domain (missing parts from reference TRBV5-1 and TRBJ2-5): KAGVTQTPRYLIKTRGQQVTLSCSPISGHRSVSWYQQTPGQGLQFLFEYFSETQRNKGNFPGRFSGRQFSNSRSEMNVSTLELGDSALYLCASSSGQLEGETQYFGPGTRLLVL.

In its sample, this clone was seen once. Other nucleotide sequences in the sample specify the same CDR3. The chain has TRBV29-1 and TRBJ1-2, with D possibly being TRBD1 (6 bases). V was shortened by 0 bases and J by 3 bases, with 8 bases between the two germline ends. This CDR3 contains 13 residues. Germline assignment: CDR1 SQVTM and CDR2 ANQGSEA. The CDR3 DNA follows: TGCAGCGTTGAAGACAGGGGAGACTATGGCTACACCTTC. Amino acid sequence: CSVEDRGDYGYTF.

The chain combines TRBV4-1 with TRBJ1-1; D is ambiguous. Germline loops: CDR1 MGHRA, CDR2 YSYEKL. This CDR3 comprises 12 residues. Trimming removed 1 base from V and 12 bases from J, with 12 bases in between. CDR3: CASSQGGTETFF. CDR3 in DNA: TGCGCCAGCAGCCAAGGAGGAACCGAGACTTTCTTT.

The V gene is TRBV7-6, the J gene TRBJ1-3, with TRBD1 matching over 8 bases. The V segment lost 5 bases and the J segment 4 bases; nucleotides outside the gene matches: 7. Germline CDR1 reads SGHVS; CDR2 reads FNYEAQ. The CDR3 runs to 15 residues. The CDR3 spells CASSPMDRAGNTIYF. The CDR3 DNA is TGTGCCAGCAGCCCAATGGACAGGGCAGGAAACACCATATATTTT.

The rearrangement links TRBV4-2 to TRBJ1-2; D not certain. This CDR3 region has 17 residues. Trimming pared 0 bases from V and 4 bases from J, leaving 18 bases between. CDR1 is LGHNA, CDR2 YNFKEQ, per germline. The CDR3 here is CASSQDDISNPTYGYTF. CDR3 sequence (DNA): TGTGCCAGCAGCCAAGACGACATAAGTAACCCTACCTATGGCTACACCTTC.

Of note for this clone: Different DNA sequences within this sample yield the same CDR3. The V gene is TRBV5-4, the J gene TRBJ2-1; 10 nucleotides align to TRBD2. V lost 3 bases to trimming and J lost 9 bases; unmatched junction nucleotides: 6. CDR1 and CDR2 (germline): SGHNT, YYREEE (reference sequence). The CDR3 spans 14 residues. In DNA, the CDR3 is TGTGCCAGCAGCTCAAGCGGGGGGGCCATTGAGCAGTTCTTC. Its translation is CASSSSGGAIEQFF.

The V gene is TRBV5-1, the J gene TRBJ2-1; 7 bases align to TRBD1. After removal of 5 bases from V and 4 bases from J, the junction contained 9 bases not matched to a gene. CDR1 is SGHRS and CDR2 is YFSETQ in the germline V gene. The CDR3 consists of 15 residues. CDR3 in amino acids: CASRFGTEYYNEQFF. Here the CDR3 DNA reads TGCGCCAGCAGATTCGGGACAGAATATTACAATGAGCAGTTCTTC.

The gene calls are TRBV7-2 and TRBJ2-4, with a tentative D call TRBD1 (6 bases). This CDR3 region has 16 residues. Trimming took off 5 bases at V and 7 bases at J, with 21 bases between the two ends. Germline CDR1 and CDR2: SGHTA and FQGNSA. CDR3 loop: CASSQSHLATGNIQYF. CDR3 DNA: TGTGCCAGCAGCCAATCACACCTAGCCACAGGGAACATTCAGTACTTC.

V gene TRBV6-6 combines with J gene TRBJ2-3, with D hard to call. Germline lookup yields CDR1 MNHNY and CDR2 SVGAGI (reference sequence). The CDR3 sequence is 16 residues long. With 0 bases removed from V and 2 bases from J, the gap between germline ends came to 12 bases. CDR3 sequence reads: CASSYSNPRITDTQYF. The CDR3 DNA follows: TGTGCCAGCAGTTACTCGAATCCGCGAATCACAGATACGCAGTATTTT.

The chain is built from TRBV25-1 and TRBJ2-1, with TRBD1 matching 11 bases. Germline V gene lookup returns CDR1 MGHDK and CDR2 SYGVNS. This CDR3 contains 14 residues. The trim removed 8 bases at V and 6 bases at J, leaving 6 bases unmatched. The DNA of the CDR3 is TGTGCCAGCCGAACCGGGACAGGGGGCAATGAGCAGTTCTTC. Protein product: CASRTGTGGNEQFF.

The chain recombines TRBV28 with TRBJ2-5; the match to TRBD2 covers 12 bases. The J segment lost 3 bases and the V segment lost 5 bases, leaving 13 bases of the junction unmatched. Looked up from germline, CDR1 is MDHEN and CDR2 is SYDVKM. This CDR3 has 18 residues. This CDR3 is CASSQWTSGVMIKETQYF. CDR3 sequence (DNA): TGTGCCAGCAGTCAATGGACTAGCGGGGTCATGATTAAAGAGACCCAGTACTTC.

This chain uses TRBV30 with TRBJ1-5; D gene ambiguous. Germline CDR1 is GTSNPN and CDR2 is SVGIG (reference sequence). The V gene lost 3 bases and the J gene lost 0 bases, with 15 bases spanning the gap. The CDR3 has 16 residues. CDR3 sequence: CAWRVAGSYSNQPQHF. CDR3 DNA sequence: TGTGCCTGGAGGGTTGCGGGGAGTTATAGCAATCAGCCCCAGCATTTT.